This T cell receptor beta chain was sequenced in a study of Ad26.COV2.S vaccination and SARS-CoV-2 variants (dated by TCRdb to the early 2020s). Regarding the complete study: Donors in the vaccine arm were drawn from COV1001, a phase I-IIa trial of Ad26.COV2.S in healthy adults that was multicentre, randomized, double-blind and placebo-controlled. Investigators remained blinded to trial group allocation during experiments and outcome assessment. Ad26.COV2.S was administered intramuscularly at a dose of 5x10^10 or 1x10^11 viral particles, either as one shot or as two shots given 56 days apart. A total of around 32 samples were included in the TCR-sequenced set, comprising 19 Ad26.COV2.S vaccine recipients, 5 placebo recipients and 8 SARS-CoV-2 convalescent individuals. Trial participants were randomized into five groups of five: low-dose or high-dose Ad26.COV2.S given once or twice, or placebo on both occasions. TCRbeta repertoire sequencing served as the tool for gauging how specific and how broad the SARS-CoV-2-reactive T cell receptors were following Ad26.COV2.S vaccination. What the authors observed across the whole study: Substantial breadth of spike-specific CD8+ and CD4+ T cell responses was reported after vaccination. According to the authors, total T cell responses may have been underestimated by the TCR breadth and depth analyses. The study lacked the statistical power to compare responses across vaccine doses or regimens. Comparable non-spike TCR breadth was observed between vaccine and placebo recipients, consistent with only spike being contained in the vaccine. Spike-specific TCR breadth was higher in Ad26.COV2.S recipients than in placebo recipients (P = 0.0014).

CDR1 and CDR2, looked up from the germline V gene (reference sequence), are LNHDA and SQIVND. V trim: 4 bases; J trim: 3 bases; unmatched bases: 6. Including cysteine and phenylalanine, the CDR3 has 15 amino acids. Of all the DNA, just the CDR3 is kept, 45 bases in frame from base 1. Of note for this clone: The target of this receptor is not known. Base qualities are missing; no much larger clone stands one base away.

TCRbeta CDR3 regions were sequenced with the immunoSEQ Assay. After extraction, genomic DNA underwent amplification by bias-controlled multiplex PCR, followed by high-throughput sequencing. In the source study's methods: To quantify the absolute abundance of every unique TCRbeta CDR3 region, sequences were collapsed and filtered. T cell fraction was estimated by normalizing TCRbeta template counts to usable DNA, which was measured by amplifying reference genes present in all nucleated cells. Repertoire TCRs were annotated as SARS-CoV-2-specific by exact matching of V gene, CDR3 amino acid sequence and J gene to a known reactive TCR set. The reference SARS-CoV-2 TCR set was obtained from MIRA and was filtered for enrichment in COVID-19-positive ImmuneCODE repertoires, whereby public or cross-reactive TCRs were removed. Using the MIRA antigens, annotated TCRs were further analysed by specific ORF or by position within an ORF. Breadth was defined as the number of annotated unique rearrangements divided by the total number of unique productive rearrangements, and depth was defined as the summed frequency of the annotated unique rearrangements. Two-sided Wilcoxon rank-sum tests were applied when comparing TCR breadth between groups. The source is immuneACCESS, and TCRdb retained only in-frame sequences with V and J called. Part of the clones is not carried over; for the studies checked, unresolved V genes explain less than half of this, and the remainder is unexplained. D and trimming come from the DNA, and the V and J calls and clone size come from that table. A total of 300,000 to 400,000 clones appear in this sample, over 80% of them only once. 2% to 2.5% of the sample comes from the top ten.

The treatment or condition label for this specimen denotes: roughly 19 received Ad26.COV2.S at low or high dose, single or two shots; 5 received placebo; per-sample allocation not given. Repertoires of vaccine and placebo recipients were sequenced from samples collected on day 63 after the first injection. In Cohort 1b, around 23 adults aged 18-55 years were enrolled at a single site in Boston, USA, between 29 July and 7 August 2020. As a vaccine, Ad26.COV2.S was a replication-incompetent adenovirus type 26 vector that expressed a prefusion-stabilized SARS-CoV-2 spike protein derived from the original Wuhan strain.

This sample comprised peripheral blood, obtained in a trial of Ad26.COV2.S vaccine versus placebo. The chain was built from TRBV19 and TRBJ1-5, with 7 bases aligning to TRBD1. The source of this sequence is a person between 18 and 65 years old who received the Ad26.COV2.S COVID-19 vaccine or a placebo. The sequence in DNA is TGTGCCAGTAGTAGGGGGACAGCGGACAATCAGCCCCAGCATTTT. Its protein product is CASSRGTADNQPQHF.